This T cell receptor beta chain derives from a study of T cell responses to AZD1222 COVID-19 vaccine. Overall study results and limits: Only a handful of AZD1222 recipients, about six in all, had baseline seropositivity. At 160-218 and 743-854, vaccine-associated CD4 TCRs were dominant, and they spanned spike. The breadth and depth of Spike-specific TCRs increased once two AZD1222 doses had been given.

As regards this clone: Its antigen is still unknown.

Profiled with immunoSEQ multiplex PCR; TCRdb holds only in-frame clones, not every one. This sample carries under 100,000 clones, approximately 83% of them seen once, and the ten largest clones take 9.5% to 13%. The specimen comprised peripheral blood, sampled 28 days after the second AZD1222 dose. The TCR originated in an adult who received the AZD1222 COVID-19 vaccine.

CDR3 coding DNA: TGTGCCAGCAGCTCCCAGGGACAAGTCAATCAGCCCCAGCATTTT. It yields the protein CASSSQGQVNQPQHF. The V and J genes are TRBV7-2 and TRBJ1-5; D might be TRBD1 (6 bases). This CDR3 spans 15 amino acids. V lost 4 bases and J 3 bases, leaving 13 bases between the germline ends. CDR1 is SGHTA and CDR2 is FQGNSA in the germline V gene.